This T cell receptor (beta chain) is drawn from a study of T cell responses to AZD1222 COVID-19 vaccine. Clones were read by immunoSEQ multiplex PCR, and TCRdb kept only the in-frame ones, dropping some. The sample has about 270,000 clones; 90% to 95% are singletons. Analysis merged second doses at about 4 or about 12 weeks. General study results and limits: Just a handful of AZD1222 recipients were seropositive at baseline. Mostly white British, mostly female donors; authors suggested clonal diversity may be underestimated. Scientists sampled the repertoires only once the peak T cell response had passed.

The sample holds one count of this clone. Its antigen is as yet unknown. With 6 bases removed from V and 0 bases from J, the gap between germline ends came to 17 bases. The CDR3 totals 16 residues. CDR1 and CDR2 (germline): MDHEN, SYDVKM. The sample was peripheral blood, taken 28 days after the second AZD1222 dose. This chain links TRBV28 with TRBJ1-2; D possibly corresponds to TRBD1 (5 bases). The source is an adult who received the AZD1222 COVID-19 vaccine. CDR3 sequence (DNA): TGTGCCAGCAGGTATCTCCAGGGAGGCACTAACTATGGCTACACCTTC. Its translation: CASRYLQGGTNYGYTF.